The rows below give T cell receptor beta chains drawn from one sample of a study of Ad26.COV2.S vaccination and SARS-CoV-2 variants. Libraries were prepared by immunoSEQ multiplex PCR; TCRdb keeps only in-frame clonotypes and omits some of them. The data contain approximately 480,000 clones, 87% of them singletons. This sample comprised peripheral blood, obtained in a trial of Ad26.COV2.S vaccine versus placebo. These receptors were collected from a person aged 18-60 years who received the Ad26.COV2.S COVID-19 vaccine or a placebo. Both conserved end residues are part of each CDR3. The D gene is left open where the match is weak. For some rows the clone size is stated as once, few or many, or as a class when expanded; others skip it.

d_call,v_call,j_call,clone_size,cdr3_nt,cdr3_aa
TRBD1,TRBV6-5,TRBJ2-7,.,TGTGCCAGCAGTAAACAGGGGGCAAGCCCCGGCGAGCAGTACTTC,CASSKQGASPGEQYF
.,TRBV4-3,TRBJ2-2,once,TGCGCCAGCAGCCGAGAGACTGGAGGGGGTAACACCGGGGAGCTGTTTTTT,CASSRETGGGNTGELFF
.,TRBV19,TRBJ1-2,.,TGTGCCAGTAAGAGGAGGGGATCAGGCTACACCTTC,CASKRRGSGYTF
.,TRBV2,TRBJ2-7,.,TGTGCCAGCAGGGTCAGCTCCTACGAGCAGTACTTC,CASRVSSYEQYF
.,TRBV2,TRBJ2-7,.,TGTGCCAGCAGTTCCCCAGGGGACTACTACGAGCAGTACTTC,CASSSPGDYYEQYF
.,TRBV28,TRBJ2-6,.,TGTGCCAGCAGACCCCGGGGGAAGGCTGGGGCCAACGTCCTGACTTTC,CASRPRGKAGANVLTF
.,TRBV24-1,TRBJ2-1,.,TGTGCCACCGCCAGCCCGGGGTCGACACCTTACAATGAGCAGTTCTTC,CATASPGSTPYNEQFF
TRBD2,TRBV7-8,TRBJ2-1,.,TGTGCCAGCAGCCCGGGACTAGCGGGGGTGATAGGGTCCAATGAGCAGTTCTTC,CASSPGLAGVIGSNEQFF
.,TRBV4-1,TRBJ2-3,.,TGCGCCAGCAGCCAAGATGGGTCTAGCGCCACAGATACGCAGTATTTT,CASSQDGSSATDTQYF
.,TRBV5-1,TRBJ1-4,.,TGCGCCAGCAGCTTGGACTTCACAACTAATGAAAAACTGTTTTTT,CASSLDFTTNEKLFF
.,TRBV15,TRBJ2-5,.,TGTGCCACCAGCAGAGGGTCGAGAAACCAAGAGACCCAGTACTTC,CATSRGSRNQETQYF
TRBD2,TRBV19,TRBJ2-1,.,TGTGCCAGTACCGCAAATAGCGGGAGCCACAATGAGCAGTTCTTC,CASTANSGSHNEQFF
TRBD2,TRBV7-8,TRBJ2-3,once,TGTGCCAGCAGCCTGGTGACTAGCGGACGCACAGATACGCAGTATTTT,CASSLVTSGRTDTQYF